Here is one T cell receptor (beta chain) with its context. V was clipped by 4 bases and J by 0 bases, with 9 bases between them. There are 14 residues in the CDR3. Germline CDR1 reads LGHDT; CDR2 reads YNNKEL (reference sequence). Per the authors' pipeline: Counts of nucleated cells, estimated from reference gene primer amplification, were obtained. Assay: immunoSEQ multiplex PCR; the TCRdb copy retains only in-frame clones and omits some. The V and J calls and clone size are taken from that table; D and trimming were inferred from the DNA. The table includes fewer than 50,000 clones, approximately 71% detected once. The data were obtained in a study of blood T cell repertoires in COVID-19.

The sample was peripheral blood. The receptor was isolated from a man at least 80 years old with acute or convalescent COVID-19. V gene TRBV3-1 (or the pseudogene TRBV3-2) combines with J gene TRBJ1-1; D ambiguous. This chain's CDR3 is CASSPRVLNTEAFF. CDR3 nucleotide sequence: TGTGCCAGCAGCCCGAGGGTCCTGAACACTGAAGCTTTCTTT.